This entry lists 22 T cell receptor beta chains sequenced from one sample in a study of T cells after yellow fever vaccination (dated by TCRdb to about 2019). Libraries were constructed by 5' RACE. TCRdb names Illumina NovaSeq 6000 as the instrument used. TCRdb itself trimmed the public reads at Q25 with fastp, ran MiXCR and retained productive beta chains. Rows with one shared CDR3 protein collapse into an entry with the most common genes and DNA. This sample gives around 320,000 distinct CDR3 sequences in total; 3.5% to 4.5% of them show up just once. The top ten hold less than 20% of the sample. The treatment or condition label of this sample denotes: live attenuated yellow fever vaccine strain. Sequenced material: PBMCs, taken 15 days after the yellow fever booster vaccination. Source of these receptors: a man between 18 and 35 years old who received the YFV17D yellow fever vaccine.

This clonotype was seen ten or more times. The CDR3 protein is CASSCRQSSYEQYF. CDR3 coding DNA: TGTGCCAGCAGCTGTCGACAGAGCTCCTACGAGCAGTACTTC. This chain links TRBV7-4 with TRBJ2-7, with a possible D match to TRBD1 (5 bases). V lost 4 bases and J lost 0, with 10 bases in between. The V gene's germline CDR1 is SGHVT and CDR2 SQSDAQ. The CDR3 runs 14 residues.

Worth noting for this clonotype: A much larger clone is a single base away; this may be a read error. V gene TRBV5-5 combines with J gene TRBJ2-7, with TRBD2 matching 7 bases. CDR1 SGHKS and CDR2 YYEKEE come from the germline V gene (reference sequence). This CDR3 contains 13 residues. The CDR3 sequence is CASSPRGVGELYF. For the CDR3, the DNA is TGTGCCAGCAGTCCCCGGGGGGTCGGGGAGCTGTACTTC.

In this sample, this clonotype turned up many times. The chain employs TRBV6-5 and TRBJ2-1; 8 bases match TRBD2. The junction had 10 bases not matched to a gene; V was cut back by 2 bases and J by 7 bases. CDR1 and CDR2 from the germline V gene are MNHEY and SVGAGI. The CDR3 has 16 amino acids. CDR3 amino acids: CASSYAASGLGNEQFF. The CDR3 DNA follows: TGTGCCAGCAGTTACGCAGCTAGCGGGCTGGGGAATGAGCAGTTCTTC.

The rearrangement uses TRBV6-5 and TRBJ2-1; 8 bases line up with TRBD2. This CDR3 spans 14 amino acids. CDR1 is MNHEY, CDR2 SVGAGI, per germline. After removal of 6 bases from V and 9 bases from J, the junction contained 10 bases not matched to a gene. The CDR3 bases are TGTGCCAGCAGCCGCCTCGGGGGGGCCGGTGAGCAGTTCTTC. This codes for CASSRLGGAGEQFF.

This clonotype was seen at least ten times. The V gene is TRBV28, the J gene TRBJ1-2; unclear D gene. The V end was cut by 5 bases, the J end by 8 bases, with 15 bases between. The CDR3 runs 13 residues. Germline assignment: CDR1 MDHEN and CDR2 SYDVKM. This CDR3 is CASSPFGVRGYTF. The CDR3 nucleotides are TGTGCCAGCAGTCCGTTCGGGGTACGGGGCTACACCTTC.

The genes are TRBV12-5 and TRBJ2-1; D perhaps matches TRBD2 (6 bases). The CDR3 length is 12 residues. Germline assignment: CDR1 LGHNT and CDR2 FRNRAP. The V end was cut by 9 bases, the J end by 8 bases, with 14 bases between. The DNA for the CDR3 is TGTGCTAGCTCGTGGACGGGGGATGAGCAGTTCTTC. Encoded protein: CASSWTGDEQFF. The variable domain in full, completed from reference TRBV12-5 and TRBJ2-1, reads DARVTQTPRHKVTEMGQEVTMRCQPILGHNTVFWYRQTMMQGLELLAYFRNRAPLDDSGMPKDRFSAEMPDATLATLKIQPSEPRDSAVYFCASSWTGDEQFFGPGTRLTVL.

This clonotype was found many times. The chain uses TRBV6-1 and TRBJ1-5; D possibly corresponds to TRBD1 (6 bases). CDR1 and CDR2 from the germline V gene are MNHNS and SASEGT. The CDR3 spans 15 residues. Trimming pared 1 base from V and 2 bases from J, leaving 9 bases between. The DNA for the CDR3 is TGTGCCAGCAGTGAAGGAGACAGGCGCAATCAGCCCCAGCATTTT. Translating gives CASSEGDRRNQPQHF.

This sequence joins TRBV2 and TRBJ1-4; D unclear. The CDR3 consists of 15 residues. Germline CDR1 reads SNHLY; CDR2 reads FYNNEI. Deletions cut 8 bases from V and 7 bases from J, with 20 bases between. CDR3 amino acids: CASRRSGLEGEKLFF. CDR3 coding DNA: TGTGCCAGCCGTAGGTCGGGCCTAGAAGGTGAAAAACTGTTTTTT.

This clonotype has at least ten counts. V and J are TRBV20-1 and TRBJ2-5; 16 bases are shared with TRBD2. The CDR3 sequence is 18 residues long. The V and J ends lost 0 bases and 4 bases, in that order; junction bases with no gene match: 8. CDR1 and CDR2 (germline): DFQATT, SNEGSKA (reference sequence). The CDR3 here is CSARDPGLAGGVGETQYF. The CDR3 region has the DNA TGCAGTGCTAGAGACCCGGGACTAGCGGGGGGGGTCGGAGAGACCCAGTACTTC.

Ten or more counts support this clonotype. The rearrangement joins TRBV7-2 to TRBJ2-6; D not resolved. The CDR3 has 17 amino acids. The V and J ends lost 5 bases and 1 base respectively, with 15 bases between them. The germline V gene has CDR1 SGHTA and CDR2 FQGNSA. CDR3 protein: CASSPDTGSSGANVLTF. The CDR3 region has the DNA TGTGCCAGCAGCCCAGACACCGGATCTTCTGGGGCCAACGTCCTGACTTTC. The whole variable domain, remainder taken from reference TRBV7-2 and TRBJ2-6, is GAGVSQSPSNKVTEKGKDVELRCDPISGHTALYWYRQSLGQGLEFLIYFQGNSAPDKSGLPSDRFSAERTGGSVSTLTIQRTQQEDSAVYLCASSPDTGSSGANVLTFGAGSRLTVL.

This clonotype was recorded at least ten times. Here the CDR3 reads CSAMTGVGGSYEQYF. The CDR3 nucleotides are TGCAGCGCTATGACAGGGGTGGGAGGCTCCTACGAGCAGTACTTC. The chain uses TRBV29-1 and TRBJ2-7; 8 bases map to TRBD1. With 7 bases clipped from V and 0 bases from J, the junction kept 11 bases outside the gene matches. CDR3 length: 15 amino acids. Germline loops: CDR1 SQVTM, CDR2 ANQGSEA.

This clonotype was recorded at least ten times. The V call is TRBV21-1, the J call TRBJ2-7; whether TRBD1, the table's D call, matches the DNA was not checked. TRBV21-1 constitutes a pseudogene. This CDR3 has 15 amino acids. CDR3 sequence: CASSNLSDRLYEQYF. Here the CDR3 DNA reads TGTGCCAGCAGCAACCTTTCTGACAGACTCTACGAGCAGTACTTC.

This clonotype was observed at least ten times. This chain uses TRBV29-1 with TRBJ1-2; 7 positions agree with TRBD1. Trimming took 7 bases from V and 7 from J; bases not matched to a gene: 9. Per germline, CDR1 SQVTM and CDR2 ANQGSEA. The CDR3 length is 12 residues. The CDR3 bases are TGCAGCGCGATACCCGGGACAGCTGGCTACACCTTC. This encodes CSAIPGTAGYTF.

The V and J genes are TRBV5-6 and TRBJ1-1; D unresolved. The CDR3 is 14 residues long. With 4 bases removed from V and 4 bases from J, the gap between germline ends came to 14 bases. Germline loops: CDR1 SGHDT, CDR2 YYEEEE. This CDR3 reads CASSIDGYLTEAFF. CDR3 coding DNA: TGTGCCAGCAGCATAGACGGATACCTCACTGAAGCTTTCTTT.

The sample holds many counts of this clonotype. This chain connects TRBV7-2 to TRBJ2-7; D remains ambiguous. CDR3 length: 15 amino acids. CDR1 and CDR2 from the germline V gene are SGHTA and FQGNSA. The V end was cut by 5 bases, the J end by 3 bases, with 17 bases between. The CDR3 region is CASSQEANSFYEQYV. The CDR3 DNA reads TGTGCCAGCAGCCAAGAGGCCAATTCCTTCTACGAGCAGTACGTC.

This clonotype was seen a handful of times. The chain links TRBV20-1 to TRBJ2-4, with D uncertain. Trimming removed 6 bases from V and 10 bases from J, with 10 bases in between. This CDR3 is built from 10 residues. In germline, CDR1 is DFQATT, CDR2 SNEGSKA (reference sequence). CDR3 region: CSAAFGIQYF. The CDR3 bases are TGCAGTGCCGCTTTTGGAATTCAGTACTTC.

The rearrangement uses TRBV7-9 and TRBJ2-1; 8 bases align to TRBD2. J lost 0 bases, V lost 3 bases, and 4 bases had no gene match. The CDR3 sequence is 16 residues long. From germline, CDR1 is SEHNR and CDR2 FQNEAQ (reference sequence). In nucleotides, the CDR3 is TGTGCCAGCAGCTTTTCAGGGACTAGCTCCTACAATGAGCAGTTCTTC. Protein sequence: CASSFSGTSSYNEQFF.

The V and J genes are TRBV7-2 and TRBJ2-5, with 9 bases that match TRBD1. Germline lookup yields CDR1 SGHTA and CDR2 FQGNSA. CDR3 length equals 15 residues. J was trimmed by 2 bases and V by 5 bases; bases with no gene match: 6. CDR3 in amino acids: CASSVDRGGQETQYF. CDR3 nucleotides: TGTGCCAGCAGCGTGGACAGGGGAGGACAAGAGACCCAGTACTTC. The whole variable domain, filled in from reference TRBV7-2 and TRBJ2-5, reads GAGVSQSPSNKVTEKGKDVELRCDPISGHTALYWYRQSLGQGLEFLIYFQGNSAPDKSGLPSDRFSAERTGGSVSTLTIQRTQQEDSAVYLCASSVDRGGQETQYFGPGTRLLVL.

The V gene is TRBV28, the J gene TRBJ1-5; no clear D gene. The CDR3 contains 13 residues. Germline V CDR1 and CDR2: MDHEN, SYDVKM. Trimming removed 1 base from V and 4 bases from J, with 5 bases in between. The CDR3 spells CASSLLWNQPQHF. For the CDR3, the DNA is TGTGCCAGCAGTTTATTATGGAATCAGCCCCAGCATTTT. The full variable domain, with the rest looked up from reference TRBV28 and TRBJ1-5, is DVKVTQSSRYLVKRTGEKVFLECVQDMDHENMFWYRQDPGLGLRLIYFSYDVKMKEKGDIPEGYSVSREKKERFSLILESASTNQTSMYLCASSLLWNQPQHFGDGTRLSIL.

This clonotype has ten or more counts. The gene calls are TRBV20-1 and TRBJ2-1, with D possibly TRBD2 on 6 matching bases. Germline loops: CDR1 DFQATT, CDR2 SNEGSKA (reference sequence). V was trimmed by 4 bases and J by 0 bases, leaving 13 bases between them. The CDR3 contains 15 residues. CDR3 DNA: TGCAGTGCTATAGATAGCGGTAGCTCCTACAATGAGCAGTTCTTC. It codes for CSAIDSGSSYNEQFF.

This clonotype was seen ten or more times. For the CDR3, the DNA is TGTGCCAGCAGCCAAGATCTATCGGGGCGCGGCACTGAAGCTTTCTTT. It specifies CASSQDLSGRGTEAFF. The J gene is TRBJ1-1, the V gene TRBV3-1, with a possible D match to TRBD1 (5 bases). The V gene's germline CDR1 is LGHDT and CDR2 YNNKEL (reference sequence). The CDR3 covers 16 residues. Trimming removed 0 bases from V and 4 bases from J, with 15 bases in between. Complete variable domain (other parts from reference TRBV3-1 and TRBJ1-1): DTAVSQTPKYLVTQMGNDKSIKCEQNLGHDTMYWYKQDSKKFLKIMFSYNNKELIINETVPNRFSPKSPDKAHLNLHINSLELGDSAVYFCASSQDLSGRGTEAFFGQGTRLTVV.

This clonotype occurred many times. V is TRBV7-2 and J is TRBJ2-1, with TRBD1 as a possible D gene (6 bases). Germline V gene lookup returns CDR1 SGHTA and CDR2 FQGNSA. Trimming stripped 6 bases from V and 8 bases from J, with 14 bases between. This CDR3 is built from 13 residues. The chain's CDR3 is CASSSQGSDEQFF. CDR3 nucleotides: TGTGCCAGCAGTTCACAGGGATCCGATGAGCAGTTCTTC.